This T cell receptor beta chain was sequenced for a study of blood T cell repertoires in COVID-19. Source study methods: Estimation of nucleated cell counts was performed using reference gene primer amplification. TCRdb's copy holds only in-frame clones and misses some; the assay was immunoSEQ multiplex PCR. The V and J calls and the clone size are those of that table, but D and trimming were determined from the DNA. The sample shows tens of thousands of clones, around 83% of them seen only once. The TCR was taken from a man aged 45-65 years with active COVID-19. Input material: peripheral blood.

The CDR3 nucleotides read TGTGCCAGTAGTAGCGGGAGGGCCCATGAGCAGTTCTTC. Translation: CASSSGRAHEQFF. The V call is TRBV19, the J call TRBJ2-1; 9 positions match TRBD2. The CDR3 has 13 amino acids. With V trimmed by 4 bases and J by 8 bases, 3 bases remained unmatched. The germline V gene has CDR1 LNHDA and CDR2 SQIVND (reference sequence).